This TCR beta chain was identified during a study of T-cell memory formation after mild COVID-19. Study at large: The two donors had largely donor-specific TCR clusters. Notes on the study in general: Clonal second-wave expansions that peaked on day 37 had unconfirmed SARS-CoV-2 specificity.

Germline trimming cut 1 base from V and 5 bases from J; bases unmatched to any gene: 3. Per the germline V gene, CDR1 is LGHDT and CDR2 is YNNKEL (reference sequence). This CDR3 region has 15 residues. TCRdb itself ran the 5' RACE reads through MiXCR, one entry per CDR3 protein. The sample carries nearly 250,000 distinct CDR3 sequences, less than 20% recorded once. As concerns this clonotype: Its cognate antigen is unknown.

The rearrangement links TRBV3-1 to TRBJ2-5, with 11 bases lining up with TRBD1. The specimen sequenced was PBMCs or a T cell subset sorted from them (not recorded which). The receptor was isolated from an adult woman who had mild COVID-19 (a few samples of this study predate the infection). Cell type and time point are not known. The CDR3 loop is CASSQGTGGTETQYF. In DNA, the CDR3 is TGTGCCAGCAGCCAAGGGACAGGGGGCACTGAGACCCAGTACTTC.